This T cell receptor (beta chain) was found in a study of neoadjuvant anti-PD-1 for oral cavity cancer. Findings and limits, study-wide: TCR analyses covered only a few patients per response group.

Points on this clone: Its antigen is still unknown.

From germline, CDR1 is SGHNT and CDR2 YYREEE (reference sequence). Trimming removed 5 bases from V and 0 bases from J, with 8 bases in between. The CDR3 consists of 13 residues. Six replicates per PBMC sample, mostly from about 500 ng of genomic DNA. Produced via immunoSEQ multiplex PCR; TCRdb's table is partial and in-frame only. The repertoire includes about 62,000 clones, more than 65% of them detected once, and approximately 2.8% sits in the top ten. This chain connects TRBV5-4 to TRBJ1-1; D remains unclear. The sequence came from a person aged 40 to 85 with oral cavity squamous cell carcinoma. Sequences were derived from PBMCs, sampled before nivolumab (anti-PD-1) treatment. The CDR3 bases are TGTGCCAGCAGTCCCGGTCTGAACACTGAAGCTTTCTTT. Amino acids: CASSPGLNTEAFF.